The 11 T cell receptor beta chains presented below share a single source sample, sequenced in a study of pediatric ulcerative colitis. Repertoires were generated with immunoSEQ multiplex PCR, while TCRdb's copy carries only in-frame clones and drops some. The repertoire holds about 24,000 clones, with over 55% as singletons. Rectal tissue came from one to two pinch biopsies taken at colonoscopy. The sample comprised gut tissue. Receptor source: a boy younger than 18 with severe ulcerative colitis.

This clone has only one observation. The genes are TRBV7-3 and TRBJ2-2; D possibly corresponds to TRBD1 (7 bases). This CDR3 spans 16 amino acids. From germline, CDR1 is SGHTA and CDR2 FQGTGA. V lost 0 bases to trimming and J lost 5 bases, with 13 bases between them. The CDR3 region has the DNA TGTGCCAGCAGCTTAACGTACAGGGGAGGTACCGGGGAGCTGTTTTTT. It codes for CASSLTYRGGTGELFF.

The CDR3 is CASSPRGKTYEQYF. CDR3 DNA sequence: TGTGCCAGCAGCCCCCGGGGGAAAACCTACGAGCAGTACTTC. V usage is TRBV7-8 and J usage is TRBJ2-7; D is possibly TRBD2 (6 bases). Germline CDR1 is SGHVS and CDR2 is FQNEAQ. The CDR3 contains 14 residues. Trimming shortened V by 5 bases and J by 2 bases, and 13 bases separated the two germline ends.

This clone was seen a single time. This CDR3 is CASSLERGLGNTEAFF. CDR3 sequence (DNA): TGTGCCAGCAGCTTGGAAAGGGGGCTCGGCAACACTGAAGCTTTCTTT. The chain joins TRBV5-4 to TRBJ1-1; 7 bases are shared with TRBD1. Germline values: CDR1 SGHNT, CDR2 YYREEE (reference sequence). The junction had 7 bases not matched to a gene; V was cut back by 0 bases and J by 2 bases. The CDR3 length is 16 residues.

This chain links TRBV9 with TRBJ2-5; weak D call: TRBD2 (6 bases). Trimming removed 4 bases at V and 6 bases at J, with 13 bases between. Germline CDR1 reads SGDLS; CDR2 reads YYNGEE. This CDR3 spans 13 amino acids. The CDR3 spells CASSLASAQTQYF. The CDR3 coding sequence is TGTGCCAGCAGCCTTGCTAGCGCCCAGACCCAGTACTTC.

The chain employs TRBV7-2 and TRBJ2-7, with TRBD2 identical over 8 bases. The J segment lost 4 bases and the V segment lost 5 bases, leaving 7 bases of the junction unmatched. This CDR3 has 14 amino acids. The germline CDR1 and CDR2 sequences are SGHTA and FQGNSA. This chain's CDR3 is CASSPGTSPYEQYF. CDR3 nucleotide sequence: TGTGCCAGCAGCCCCGGGACTAGTCCTTACGAGCAGTACTTC.

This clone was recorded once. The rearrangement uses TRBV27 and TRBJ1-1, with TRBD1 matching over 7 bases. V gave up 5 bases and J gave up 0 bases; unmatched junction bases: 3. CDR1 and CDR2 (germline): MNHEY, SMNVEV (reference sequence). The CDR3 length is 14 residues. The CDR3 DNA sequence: TGTGCCAGCAGTGGGACAGCCATGAACACTGAAGCTTTCTTT. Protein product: CASSGTAMNTEAFF.

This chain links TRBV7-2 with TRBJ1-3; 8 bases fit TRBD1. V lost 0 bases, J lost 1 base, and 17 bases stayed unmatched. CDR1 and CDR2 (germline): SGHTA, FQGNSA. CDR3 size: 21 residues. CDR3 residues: CASSLATGTGGGDPSGNTIYF. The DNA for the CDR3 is TGTGCCAGCAGCTTAGCCACCGGGACAGGAGGGGGGGATCCTTCTGGAAACACCATATATTTT.

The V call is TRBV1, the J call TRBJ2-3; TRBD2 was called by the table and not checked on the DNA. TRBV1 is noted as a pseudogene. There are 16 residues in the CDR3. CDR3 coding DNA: TGCACCAGCAGCCGCCGGGACTACCTTAGCACAGATACGCAGTATTTT. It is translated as CTSSRRDYLSTDTQYF.

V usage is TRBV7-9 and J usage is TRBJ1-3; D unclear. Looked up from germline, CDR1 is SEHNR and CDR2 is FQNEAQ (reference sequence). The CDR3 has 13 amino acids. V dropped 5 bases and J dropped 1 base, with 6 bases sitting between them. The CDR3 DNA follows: TGTGCCAGCAGCCCGCTTTCTGGAAACACCATATATTTT. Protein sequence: CASSPLSGNTIYF.

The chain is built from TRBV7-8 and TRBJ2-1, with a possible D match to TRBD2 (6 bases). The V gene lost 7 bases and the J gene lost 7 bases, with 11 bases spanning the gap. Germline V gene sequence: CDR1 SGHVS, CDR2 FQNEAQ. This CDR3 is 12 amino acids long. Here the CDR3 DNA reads TGTGCCAGCACCTCCGGGGGTAATGAGCAGTTCTTC. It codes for CASTSGGNEQFF.

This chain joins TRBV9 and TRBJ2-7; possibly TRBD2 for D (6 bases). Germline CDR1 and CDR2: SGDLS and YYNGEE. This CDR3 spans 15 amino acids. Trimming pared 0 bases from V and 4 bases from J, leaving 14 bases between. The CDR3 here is CASSVDGTAGYEQYF. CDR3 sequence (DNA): TGTGCCAGCAGCGTAGATGGGACTGCCGGTTACGAGCAGTACTTC.